This is a list of T cell receptor beta chains from one sample in a study of blood T cell repertoires in COVID-19. Sequencing used immunoSEQ multiplex PCR; TCRdb keeps in-frame clones, though not all of them. The sample contains about 480,000 clones, 89% of which appear only once. The sequencing input was peripheral blood. The receptors here all came from a man younger than 35 with COVID-19, enrolled during active disease. CDR3s include the opening cysteine and the closing phenylalanine or tryptophan. Fields, in order: V gene, J gene, CDR3 protein.

TRBV18	TRBJ2-1	CASSPGQTNEQFF
TRBV24-1	TRBJ2-7	CATGARSAYEQYF
TRBV19	TRBJ2-7	CASSIAMVGRGRDEQYF
TRBV10-1	TRBJ2-7	CASSDGTSGNYEQYF
TRBV21-1	TRBJ2-5	CASSEKVERGTSGFGEETQYF
TRBV6-5	TRBJ2-2	CASKTGTGDTGELFF
TRBV4-1	TRBJ2-7	CASSQGLALNAYEQYF
TRBV19	TRBJ2-1	CASSKSGGYNEQFF
TRBV6-1	TRBJ2-3	CASSEGGGWVTDTQYF
TRBV29-1	TRBJ1-2	CSVEKDRDHGYTF
TRBV18	TRBJ1-2	CASSPSGRGRGYTF
TRBV19	TRBJ2-3	CASSMDSSTDTQYF
TRBV3-1/TRBV3-2	TRBJ1-4	CASSQPQGGEKLFF
TRBV3-1/TRBV3-2	TRBJ1-6	CASSQEWAGDSPLHF
TRBV12-1	TRBJ2-5	CASSFAGRGETQYF
TRBV2	TRBJ1-5	CASSLQGISNQPQHF
TRBV5-4	TRBJ2-3	CASSLAGEFTDTQYF
TRBV11-1	TRBJ2-7	CASSRGTGQYEQYF
TRBV11-2	TRBJ2-1	CASSLDRGLASYNEQFF
TRBV9	TRBJ1-4	CASSVSGTANEKLFF
TRBV5-1	TRBJ1-2	CASSSRGQGDYGYTF
TRBV7-6	TRBJ2-1	CASSLTPVPGGEQFF
TRBV3-1/TRBV3-2	TRBJ2-1	CASSLGTKIVDEQFF
TRBV15	TRBJ1-1	CATSRDRGTEAFF
TRBV6-5	TRBJ2-7	CASRQSGKQYF
TRBV7-2	TRBJ2-1	CASSHQRVGANEQFF
TRBV5-1	TRBJ1-2	CASSGTGFGYTF
TRBV4-1	TRBJ2-1	CASSQPLAGGRQFF
TRBV11-2	TRBJ1-6	CASSPGVTSLHF
TRBV5-1	TRBJ2-2	CASRKTLTGATGELFF
TRBV27	TRBJ2-1	CASSTAAAYNEQFF
TRBV5-4	TRBJ2-7	CASSPHWDRRGEQYF
TRBV7-9	TRBJ2-1	CASRPYRDRENEQFF
TRBV6-5	TRBJ2-1	CASSYSRREGNEQFF
TRBV11-2	TRBJ2-7	CASSRDRGIGQYF
TRBV5-8	TRBJ1-3	CASSYRQVSGNTIYF
TRBV11-2	TRBJ1-5	CASSLDVTENQPQHF
TRBV29-1	TRBJ2-3	CSVAGVSTDTQYF
TRBV6-5	TRBJ1-2	CASRGGVPGTF
TRBV12-3/TRBV12-4	TRBJ2-5	CASNKLGRETQYF
TRBV7-9	TRBJ2-7	CASSSGQGFSYEQYF
TRBV19	TRBJ1-3	CASSNLKRGKISGNTIYF
TRBV9	TRBJ2-2	CASSGLAAGTGELFF
TRBV4-1	TRBJ1-6	CASSQGQGGPLHF
TRBV19	TRBJ2-7	CASSINGGSSYEQYF
TRBV18	TRBJ2-2	CASSPRGADTGELFF